The clone carrying this T cell receptor beta chain was picked up a small number of times. Its target is unknown. The authors made TCR cDNA by 5'RACE template switching, adding a universal primer site and UMIs. TCRdb re-called the 5' RACE reads through MiXCR, storing one row per CDR3 protein. The sample carries fewer than 500,000 distinct CDR3 sequences, approximately 18% recorded once. This CDR3 comprises 14 residues. The germline V gene encodes CDR1 MNHEY and CDR2 SVGEGT. With 10 bases removed from V and 5 bases from J, the gap between germline ends came to 20 bases. The data stem from a study of T cells after yellow fever vaccination. Study-level results: The booster saw the reappearance of most primary-vaccination clones (about 95% CD4, about 90% CD8). Secondary responses were weaker yet peaked faster, day 5 versus 15.

The receptor comes from a young man who received the YFV17D yellow fever vaccine. The chain links TRBV6-2 or TRBV6-3 to TRBJ1-1; TRBD1 might be the D (6 bases). The sequences come from PBMCs, collected before the yellow fever booster vaccination. CDR3 region: CATLDVGGLTEAFF. The CDR3 DNA sequence: TGTGCCACCCTGGACGTCGGGGGCTTGACTGAAGCTTTCTTT.